What follows describes a single TCR beta chain. Its antigen is unknown. The entry originates in a study of OX40 agonist ivuxolimab in advanced cancers. Study details: At 0.01 to 10 mg/kg, ivuxolimab was administered intravenously to patients every 2 weeks. Study-level results: CD8+ T cells averaged more expanded clones than CD4+. What antigens the expanded peripheral T cells recognized was never established.

CDR1 and CDR2 from the germline V gene are GTSNPN and SVGIG (reference sequence). V dropped 3 bases and J dropped 6; count of bases not matched to a gene: 13. CDR3 size: 16 residues. TCRdb keeps only in-frame clones here, not all; method: immunoSEQ multiplex PCR. The repertoire holds 95,000 to 100,000 clones, with 85% to 95% as singletons. The rearrangement uses TRBV30 and TRBJ1-4; TRBD1 matches at 7 bases. Specimen: CD4+ or CD8+ T cells sorted from blood, collected in a trial of the OX40 agonist ivuxolimab. The clonotype was recovered from an adult with an advanced solid tumor such as melanoma, head and neck, liver or kidney cancer. The CDR3 sequence is CAWSNSRTGTDEKLFF. The CDR3 bases are TGTGCCTGGAGCAACTCGAGGACCGGGACAGATGAAAAACTGTTTTTT.